This passage covers 26 T cell receptor beta chains from one sample sequenced in a study of human T cells and chemical hapten exposure. MiXCR was run by TCRdb on the RACE reads, yielding one entry per CDR3 protein. Here the sample spans 65,000 or so distinct CDR3 sequences, about 6% being singletons. The time point was: healthy volunteer bleed at 6 weeks. Total RNA extraction was carried out from unfractionated whole blood. The sequencing input was whole blood. These receptors came from a female donor in good health. Some clones in this sample may be carry-over from other donors' samples.

The chain is built from TRBV5-4 and TRBJ2-1, with 9 bases that match TRBD2. CDR1 and CDR2 from the germline V gene are SGHNT and YYREEE (reference sequence). The CDR3 is 18 amino acids. V lost 0 bases to trimming and J lost 9 bases; unmatched junction nucleotides: 16. The CDR3 region has the DNA TGTGCCAGCAGCTTGGACGATTTTAGCGGGGGCTGGACGAGTGAGCAGTTCTTC. Protein sequence: CASSLDDFSGGWTSEQFF.

This clonotype was observed a handful of times. The J gene is TRBJ2-7, the V gene TRBV28; 12 bases agree with TRBD1. CDR1 and CDR2 (germline): MDHEN, SYDVKM. V was pared by 5 bases and J by 3 bases, with 5 bases of the junction left unmatched. This CDR3 region has 15 residues. The CDR3 region is CASSSGTGGYYEQYF. CDR3 coding DNA: TGTGCCAGCAGTAGCGGGACAGGGGGCTACTACGAGCAGTACTTC.

This clonotype was counted ten times or more. The V call is TRBV6-2 or TRBV6-3, the J call TRBJ2-5; 7 bases align to TRBD1. The CDR3 is 14 residues long. CDR1 MNHEY and CDR2 SVGEGT come from the germline V gene. Trimming took 6 bases from V and 5 from J; bases not matched to a gene: 9. CDR3 in DNA: TGTGCCAGCAGAAGACAGGGATTAGGGGAGACCCAGTACTTC. This translates into CASRRQGLGETQYF.

In this sample, this clonotype turned up once. An end of the junction differs from the germline gene, which may be a read error. The chain has TRBV19 and TRBJ2-6; a weak D match, TRBD1 (6 bases). The CDR3 contains 15 residues. CDR1 and CDR2 (germline): LNHDA, SQIVND (reference sequence). The CDR3 protein is CATTIGGTGANVLNF. DNA for the CDR3: TGTGCCACCACCATAGGGGGTACTGGGGCCAACGTCCTGAATTTC.

As concerns this clonotype: A much bigger clone sits one base away, suggesting this may be a read error. The chain joins TRBV29-1 to TRBJ1-5; 9 bases line up with TRBD1. CDR3 length equals 13 residues. The germline V gene has CDR1 SQVTM and CDR2 ANQGSEA. The CDR3 bases are TGCAGCGTTCGGACAGGGGAAGGTCAGCCCCAGAATTTT. Residues: CSVRTGEGQPQNF.

V usage is TRBV15 and J usage is TRBJ1-1; D not certain. The germline CDR1 and CDR2 sequences are LNHNV and YYDKDF (reference sequence). The V end lost 0 bases, the J end lost 7 bases, and 9 bases lay between the germline ends. There are 13 residues in the CDR3. The CDR3 spells CATSRDLWGEAFF. The CDR3 DNA is TGTGCCACCAGCAGAGATCTATGGGGTGAAGCTTTCTTT.

At least ten counts were recorded for this clonotype. This rearrangement joins TRBV29-1 to TRBJ1-2, with D hard to call. V was trimmed by 4 bases and J by 1 base, leaving 10 bases between them. This CDR3 contains 13 residues. The germline CDR1 and CDR2 sequences are SQVTM and ANQGSEA. For the CDR3, the DNA is TGCAGCGTTGTCCTGCCCCTTAACTATGGCTACACCTTC. This translates into CSVVLPLNYGYTF.

This clonotype has just a few counts. The chain uses TRBV20-1 and TRBJ1-5; unclear D gene. Trimming removed 3 bases at V and 3 bases at J, with 21 bases between. The CDR3 sequence is 17 residues long. CDR1 is DFQATT, CDR2 SNEGSKA, per germline (reference sequence). CDR3 loop: CSARSPSDAVNNQPQHF. The CDR3 nucleotides read TGCAGTGCTAGGTCTCCCTCCGATGCCGTTAACAATCAGCCCCAGCATTTT.

The chain is built from TRBV15 and TRBJ1-1; 7 bases line up with TRBD1. The CDR3 runs to 15 residues. The germline gives CDR1 LNHNV, CDR2 YYDKDF (reference sequence). Trimming removed 1 base from V and 2 bases from J; junction bases left unmatched: 4. CDR3 in amino acids: CATSRVGTANTEAFF. The CDR3 bases are TGTGCCACCAGCAGAGTGGGGACAGCCAACACTGAAGCTTTCTTT.

This clonotype occurred a few times. The rearrangement uses TRBV20-1 and TRBJ2-6; D is unclear. Trimming removed 5 bases from V and 2 bases from J, with 13 bases in between. This CDR3 is 15 amino acids long. Germline assignment: CDR1 DFQATT and CDR2 SNEGSKA (reference sequence). The CDR3 sequence is CSAGQDRPGANVLTF. Here the CDR3 DNA reads TGCAGTGCTGGGCAGGACCGGCCTGGGGCCAACGTCCTGACTTTC.

This clonotype was recorded many times. The CDR3 DNA sequence: TGTGCCAGCAGGGGGACAGGGGGTGAAAAACTGTTTTTT. Protein sequence: CASRGTGGEKLFF. The genes are TRBV2 and TRBJ1-4; TRBD1 agrees at 11 bases. V lost 6 bases to trimming and J lost 7 bases; unmatched junction nucleotides: 1. Germline assignment: CDR1 SNHLY and CDR2 FYNNEI. The CDR3 has 13 residues. The variable domain in full, with the rest retrieved from reference TRBV2 and TRBJ1-4, is EPEVTQTPSHQVTQMGQEVILRCVPISNHLYFYWYRQILGQKVEFLVSFYNNEISEKSEIFDDQFSVERPDGSNFTLKIRSTKLEDSAMYFCASRGTGGEKLFFGSGTQLSVL.

This clonotype was seen only a few times. The chain combines TRBV28 with TRBJ1-2; D may be TRBD1 (6 bases). Trimming removed 4 bases at V and 1 base at J, with 7 bases between. The CDR3 extends over 13 amino acids. CDR1 and CDR2 from the germline V gene are MDHEN and SYDVKM. CDR3 sequence reads: CASSSDSNYGYTF. The CDR3 DNA reads as TGTGCCAGCAGTTCGGACAGTAACTATGGCTACACCTTC.

This clonotype was seen more than once but under ten times. The genes are TRBV5-1 and TRBJ2-5, with no clear D. CDR1 is SGHRS, CDR2 YFSETQ, per germline. V lost 6 bases, J lost 7 bases, and 7 bases lay in between. This CDR3 is built from 10 residues. The CDR3 sequence: CASNKRTQYF. The CDR3 DNA reads as TGCGCCAGCAATAAGCGGACCCAGTACTTC.

The chain carries TRBV5-1 and TRBJ2-5; 7 nucleotides align to TRBD1. The V gene end was trimmed by 4 bases and the J gene end by 2 bases; junction bases not matched to a gene: 20. The CDR3 is 19 residues long. Germline CDR1 and CDR2: SGHRS and YFSETQ. The CDR3: CASSQYTWTGRLRQETQYF. In DNA form, the CDR3 reads TGCGCCAGCAGCCAGTACACTTGGACAGGAAGACTGAGGCAAGAGACCCAGTACTTC.

The genes are TRBV3-1 and TRBJ2-7; TRBD2 aligns across 11 bases. Germline trimming cut 4 bases from V and 7 bases from J; bases unmatched to any gene: 18. The CDR3 length is 18 residues. Germline CDR1 is LGHDT and CDR2 is YNNKEL (reference sequence). The CDR3 region has the DNA TGTGCCAGCAGCCGAAGACTAGCGGGACTTCCCAATCCAGGGGAGCAGTACTTC. Protein sequence: CASSRRLAGLPNPGEQYF.

V and J are TRBV9 and TRBJ1-1; D call uncertain. This CDR3 has 14 residues. V was pared by 2 bases and J by 3 bases, with 11 bases between. Germline values: CDR1 SGDLS, CDR2 YYNGEE. The CDR3 spells CASSVDLLDTEAFF. CDR3 DNA sequence: TGTGCCAGCAGCGTTGACTTATTAGACACTGAAGCTTTCTTT.

This clonotype came up many times. The chain employs TRBV28 and TRBJ2-1; D call uncertain. The germline gives CDR1 MDHEN, CDR2 SYDVKM. Deletions cut 8 bases from V and 0 bases from J, with 11 bases between. This CDR3 contains 14 residues. The CDR3 nucleotides read TGTGCCAGCCTCCACAGTAGCTCCTACAATGAGCAGTTCTTC. Its protein is CASLHSSSYNEQFF.

This clonotype turned up a few times. The chain recombines TRBV5-4 with TRBJ2-1; possible D gene TRBD1, 6 bases. CDR3 length equals 15 residues. CDR1 and CDR2 (germline): SGHNT, YYREEE (reference sequence). Trimming took off 2 bases at V and 6 bases at J, with 15 bases between the two ends. CDR3 in amino acids: CASSFLQGIPNEQFF. DNA for the CDR3: TGTGCCAGCAGCTTCCTCCAGGGGATTCCCAATGAGCAGTTCTTC.

This clonotype was seen at least ten times. V is TRBV5-1 and J is TRBJ1-5; D call uncertain. CDR1 is SGHRS and CDR2 is YFSETQ in the germline V gene. Trimming took 5 bases from V and 2 from J, leaving 14 bases between them. The CDR3 runs 15 residues. For the CDR3, the DNA is TGCGCCAGCAGTTCGCCGGTGCAGGGCAATCAGCCCCAGCATTTT. It is translated as CASSSPVQGNQPQHF.

This clonotype showed up many times. V gene TRBV25-1 combines with J gene TRBJ2-1; possible D gene TRBD2, 6 bases. The CDR3 contains 17 residues. The germline V gene has CDR1 MGHDK and CDR2 SYGVNS. The V end was cut by 4 bases, the J end by 2 bases, with 18 bases between. In DNA form, the CDR3 reads TGTGCCAGCAGTGGAGGGAGGAAGGAGAGGACCTACAATGAGCAGTTCTTC. This gives the protein CASSGGRKERTYNEQFF. Supplemented by reference TRBV25-1 and TRBJ2-1, the full variable domain reads EADIYQTPRYLVIGTGKKITLECSQTMGHDKMYWYQQDPGMELHLIHYSYGVNSTEKGDLSSESTVSRIRTEHFPLTLESARPSHTSQYLCASSGGRKERTYNEQFFGPGTRLTVL.

This clonotype was picked up many times. The chain recombines TRBV28 with TRBJ2-4; D not certain. V was pared by 6 bases and J by 0 bases, with 9 bases between. Looked up from germline, CDR1 is MDHEN and CDR2 is SYDVKM. This CDR3 spans 14 amino acids. CDR3 residues: CASRKRLAKNIQYF. CDR3 DNA sequence: TGTGCCAGCAGGAAGAGACTAGCCAAAAACATTCAGTACTTC. Full variable domain (rest looked up from reference TRBV28 and TRBJ2-4): DVKVTQSSRYLVKRTGEKVFLECVQDMDHENMFWYRQDPGLGLRLIYFSYDVKMKEKGDIPEGYSVSREKKERFSLILESASTNQTSMYLCASRKRLAKNIQYFGAGTRLSVL.

This clonotype showed up just a few times. For the CDR3, the DNA is TGTGCCAGCAGCTTAGACAGGGGCTACACCTTC. This codes for CASSLDRGYTF. This chain joins TRBV7-8 and TRBJ1-2; TRBD1 is a possible D gene (5 bases). The CDR3 is 11 amino acids. Germline V gene sequence: CDR1 SGHVS, CDR2 FQNEAQ. Between the trimmed V and J ends, which lost 1 base and 8 bases, there was a span of 5 bases.

This clonotype was detected ten times or more. J is TRBJ2-7 and V is TRBV28; D uncertain. This CDR3 has 14 residues. Deletions cut 5 bases from V and 5 bases from J, with 16 bases between. The germline V gene has CDR1 MDHEN and CDR2 SYDVKM. CDR3 sequence reads: CASSPRLGSHEQYF. CDR3 coding DNA: TGTGCCAGCAGTCCGCGATTGGGGTCGCACGAGCAGTACTTC.

This clonotype was seen at least ten times. V is TRBV7-8 and J is TRBJ2-6; 8 bases agree with TRBD1. After removal of 4 bases from V and 2 bases from J, the junction contained 1 base not matched to a gene. The CDR3 runs to 15 residues. Germline CDR1 SGHVS, CDR2 FQNEAQ. DNA for the CDR3: TGTGCCAGCAGCTGGACAGGGACTGGGGCCAACGTCCTGACTTTC. This sequence encodes CASSWTGTGANVLTF.

This clonotype was seen at least ten times. The chain uses TRBV6-2 or TRBV6-3 and TRBJ2-1; TRBD1 matches 8 bases. J was trimmed by 10 bases and V by 5 bases; bases with no gene match: 7. CDR1 MNHEY and CDR2 SVGEGT come from the germline V gene. The CDR3 has 13 amino acids. CDR3 residues: CASSTAGGGEQFF. In DNA form, the CDR3 reads TGTGCCAGCAGTACCGCAGGGGGCGGGGAGCAGTTCTTC.

The V call is TRBV5-1, the J call TRBJ2-3, with D unresolved. This CDR3 has 13 residues. V was trimmed by 2 bases and J by 1 base, leaving 5 bases between them. From germline, CDR1 is SGHRS and CDR2 YFSETQ. CDR3 nucleotide sequence: TGCGCCAGCAGCTTTGGCGGCACAGATACGCAGTATTTT. This sequence encodes CASSFGGTDTQYF.